This record covers a single T cell receptor beta chain. No antigen is known for it. This record comes from a study of blood T cells in healthy people across ages. The second PCR ran about 6 to 11 cycles with a sample-barcoded 5' primer and J-beta primers. Sequencing yielded, for each sample, at least 2.5 million paired-end reads carrying CDR3. TCRdb re-called the 5' RACE reads through MiXCR, storing one row per CDR3 protein. The table shows some 900,000 distinct CDR3 sequences, with about 28% occurring only once. The study, taken as a whole, reports: A roughly linear age-dependent decrease characterized TCR beta diversity per million T cells. Strongly correlated with naive T cell percentage was TCR beta diversity.

The CDR3 loop spans 13 amino acids. Germline assignment: CDR1 SGHRS and CDR2 YFSETQ. The sample was blood. The J gene is TRBJ2-7, the V gene TRBV5-1, with no clear D. The DNA matches TRBJ2-5 better at its end, which makes the J call doubtful. The receptor was derived from a woman aged 80 or older in good health. The CDR3 protein is CASSSVPRETQYF. The CDR3 DNA reads as TGCGCCAGCAGCAGTGTACCCCGAGAGACCCAGTACTTC.